The 27 T cell receptor beta chains below come from one sample, sequenced in a study of metastatic and nonmetastatic thyroid tumors. MiXCR was used by TCRdb to re-call the PCR reads. The sample records some 20,000 clones, 20% to 25% being singletons. There were no patients who had received any treatment before thyroid surgery. Input material: blood. Receptors were obtained from a male donor with papillary thyroid cancer or a benign thyroid nodule (not recorded which). Some clones in this sample may be carry-over from other donors' samples.

This clone has ten or more counts. V usage is TRBV12-3 or TRBV12-4 and J usage is TRBJ2-7; TRBD1 is a possible D gene (5 bases). The CDR3 is 15 amino acids. Trimming cost V 2 bases and J 7 bases, with 18 bases left between them. The CDR3 region has the DNA TGTGCCAGCAGTTTATGGGCCCAGGGTGGTCTTGAGCAGTACTTC. Protein: CASSLWAQGGLEQYF.

This clone was seen many times. This rearrangement joins TRBV20-1 to TRBJ2-2, with 10 bases aligning to TRBD1. This CDR3 contains 16 residues. With V trimmed by 6 bases and J by 7 bases, 14 bases remained unmatched. Per the germline V gene, CDR1 is DFQATT and CDR2 is SNEGSKA (reference sequence). CDR3 amino acids: CSAQGGDRGTGGELFF. CDR3 sequence (DNA): TGCAGTGCACAGGGGGGGGACAGGGGAACGGGCGGGGAGCTGTTTTTT.

This clone was observed a handful of times. The chain has TRBV5-1 and TRBJ1-4; D might be TRBD1 (6 bases). Germline V gene sequence: CDR1 SGHRS, CDR2 YFSETQ. Trimming removed 4 bases at V and 3 bases at J, with 13 bases between. The CDR3 is 15 amino acids. The CDR3 region has the DNA TGCGCCAGCAGCCCCCTGGGGGGGCCTAATGAAAAACTGTTTTTT. Translating gives CASSPLGGPNEKLFF.

In this sample, this clone turned up many times. The gene calls are TRBV19 and TRBJ2-1; 10 positions agree with TRBD2. Germline loops: CDR1 LNHDA, CDR2 SQIVND (reference sequence). V lost 7 bases to trimming and J lost 6 bases; unmatched junction nucleotides: 12. The CDR3 length is 16 residues. The CDR3 nucleotides are TGTGCCAGTAAACTAGCGGGACTGATGGAGGTCAATGAGCAGTTCTTC. Its translation: CASKLAGLMEVNEQFF.

This clone was found many times. The chain has TRBV6-2 or TRBV6-3 and TRBJ1-4; 8 nucleotides line up with TRBD1. V lost 6 bases and J lost 8; bases outside the gene matches: 11. This CDR3 spans 15 amino acids. In germline, CDR1 is MNHEY, CDR2 SVGEGT. The CDR3 protein is CASRPRQGPEEKLFF. DNA for the CDR3: TGTGCCAGCAGACCACGACAGGGGCCTGAAGAAAAACTGTTTTTT.

At least ten counts were recorded for this clone. The chain joins TRBV20-1 to TRBJ1-6, with unresolved D. Looked up from germline, CDR1 is DFQATT and CDR2 is SNEGSKA (reference sequence). The CDR3 has 12 residues. V was shortened by 6 bases and J by 6 bases, with 9 bases between the two germline ends. CDR3 region: CSAPAANSPLHF. CDR3 in DNA: TGCAGTGCCCCCGCGGCTAATTCACCCCTCCACTTT.

This clone was counted ten times or more. The J gene is TRBJ2-1, the V gene TRBV18; TRBD2 agrees at 7 bases. CDR3 length equals 19 residues. J lost 10 bases, V lost 1 base, and 22 bases had no gene match. Germline V gene data show CDR1 as KGHSH and CDR2 as LQKENI. As DNA, the CDR3 is TGTGCCAGCTCACCACTAAGCGGGGAGAGCCGCGGATCGGTGGTCGAGCAGTTCTTC. Translation: CASSPLSGESRGSVVEQFF.

This clone was detected many times. The chain links TRBV5-8 to TRBJ1-2; 7 nucleotides agree with TRBD1. V shed 4 bases and J 8 bases; nucleotides not matched to a gene: 8. This CDR3 spans 13 amino acids. CDR1 SGHTS and CDR2 YDEGEE come from the germline V gene. The chain's CDR3 is CASSADRREGYTF. In DNA form, the CDR3 reads TGTGCCAGCAGCGCGGACAGGCGGGAGGGCTACACCTTC.

This clone showed up many times. The chain's CDR3 is CASSSRDGNEKLFF. CDR3 bases: TGTGCCAGTAGTTCGCGGGACGGTAATGAAAAACTGTTTTTT. The V call is TRBV19, the J call TRBJ1-4; maybe TRBD1 (5 bases). This CDR3 has 14 amino acids. V lost 5 bases and J 4 bases, leaving 11 bases between the germline ends. Germline V gene lookup returns CDR1 LNHDA and CDR2 SQIVND (reference sequence).

Here the CDR3 reads CASSQDPSVSYEQYF. The CDR3 DNA is TGTGCCAGCAGCCAAGATCCGAGCGTTTCGTACGAGCAGTACTTC. The rearrangement links TRBV3-1 to TRBJ2-7; D gene unclear. Deletions cut 0 bases from V and 4 bases from J, with 13 bases between. The CDR3 has 15 amino acids. Germline V gene data show CDR1 as LGHDT and CDR2 as YNNKEL (reference sequence).

The sample holds a few counts of this clone. The chain joins TRBV2 to TRBJ1-4; weak D call: TRBD1 (5 bases). V dropped 7 bases and J dropped 0 bases, with 12 bases sitting between them. Looked up from germline, CDR1 is SNHLY and CDR2 is FYNNEI. CDR3 size: 15 residues. The DNA for the CDR3 is TGTGCCAGCACTTACAAAGGGGCAACTAATGAAAAACTGTTTTTT. Its protein product is CASTYKGATNEKLFF.

Turning to this clone: A much larger clone differs from this one at a single base, so this may be a read error. The J gene is TRBJ2-3, the V gene TRBV20-1; 8 bases match TRBD2. This CDR3 comprises 14 residues. Germline lookup yields CDR1 DFQATT and CDR2 SNEGSKA (reference sequence). The CDR3 sequence is CSVVAGTVTDMQYF. Here the CDR3 DNA reads TGCAGTGTCGTAGCGGGAACCGTAACAGATATGCAGTATTTT.

This clone was seen more than once but under ten times. The chain combines TRBV2 with TRBJ2-7; D is undetermined. This CDR3 is built from 12 residues. Trimming took off 8 bases at V and 1 base at J, with 9 bases between the two ends. The germline CDR1 and CDR2 sequences are SNHLY and FYNNEI. The CDR3 here is CASLTDSYEQYF. Written as DNA, the CDR3 is TGTGCCAGCTTGACGGATTCCTACGAGCAGTACTTC.

This clone was seen repeatedly, ten times or more. The genes are TRBV30 and TRBJ2-1; 11 bases agree with TRBD2. This CDR3 comprises 15 residues. The ends lost 4 bases at V and 2 bases at J; junction bases unmatched: 4. Germline V gene data show CDR1 as GTSNPN and CDR2 as SVGIG (reference sequence). The CDR3: CAWTLAGGPYNEQFF. The CDR3 DNA follows: TGTGCCTGGACCCTAGCGGGAGGCCCCTACAATGAGCAGTTCTTC.

This clone was counted at least ten times. This chain joins TRBV5-1 and TRBJ1-2, with D possibly matching TRBD1 (5 bases). Germline V lookup: CDR1 SGHRS, CDR2 YFSETQ. Trimming shortened V by 4 bases and J by 6 bases, and 19 bases separated the two germline ends. This CDR3 has 15 amino acids. CDR3 sequence reads: CASSLGPEGSNGYTF. As DNA, the CDR3 is TGCGCCAGCAGCCTGGGGCCTGAAGGTAGTAATGGCTACACCTTC.

As to this clone: One end of the junction is discordant with germline, which a read error may explain. This chain connects TRBV20-1 to TRBJ2-3; D gene ambiguous. This CDR3 spans 15 amino acids. CDR1 and CDR2 from the germline V gene are DFQATT and SNEGSKA (reference sequence). Here the CDR3 DNA reads TGCTGTGCTAGAGCACGCTCAAGGGTCACAGATACGCAGTATTTT. It yields the protein CCARARSRVTDTQYF.

This clone was detected many times. The V gene is TRBV7-2, the J gene TRBJ2-7; 9 positions agree with TRBD2. The J segment lost 4 bases and the V segment lost 4 bases, leaving 8 bases of the junction unmatched. The V gene's germline CDR1 is SGHTA and CDR2 FQGNSA. The CDR3 has 15 residues. The CDR3 loop reads CASSSDSGGGYEQYF. The CDR3 DNA reads as TGTGCCAGCAGCTCAGATAGCGGGGGAGGGTACGAGCAGTACTTC.

This clone has a handful of counts. V is TRBV28 and J is TRBJ2-7; D gene unclear. The V and J ends lost 3 bases and 0 bases respectively, with 0 bases between them. Germline V CDR1 and CDR2: MDHEN, SYDVKM. The CDR3 is 11 amino acids. The CDR3 is CASSFSYEQYF. The CDR3 region has the DNA TGTGCCAGCAGTTTCTCCTACGAGCAGTACTTC.

The chain is built from TRBV25-1 and TRBJ1-1, with a tentative D call TRBD1 (6 bases). The CDR3 has 13 residues. The germline gives CDR1 MGHDK, CDR2 SYGVNS. Trimming shortened V by 5 bases and J by 9 bases, and 16 bases separated the two germline ends. CDR3: CASSLRIGGQAFF. CDR3 sequence (DNA): TGTGCCAGCAGTTTGCGGATTGGGGGGCAAGCTTTCTTT. Together with reference TRBV25-1 and TRBJ1-1, the CDR3 gives the full variable domain: EADIYQTPRYLVIGTGKKITLECSQTMGHDKMYWYQQDPGMELHLIHYSYGVNSTEKGDLSSESTVSRIRTEHFPLTLESARPSHTSQYLCASSLRIGGQAFFGQGTRLTVV.

This clone was observed a few times. The DNA for the CDR3 is TGTGCCAGTACAACAGGGGGCAATGAGCAGTTCTTC. Translating gives CASTTGGNEQFF. The rearrangement links TRBV19 to TRBJ2-1; 8 bases match TRBD1. The CDR3 runs to 12 residues. After removal of 7 bases from V and 6 bases from J, the junction contained 2 bases not matched to a gene. Germline loops: CDR1 LNHDA, CDR2 SQIVND (reference sequence).

In the case of this clone: One junction end disagrees with the germline gene, perhaps due to a read error. This chain uses TRBV10-3 with TRBJ1-2; 8 bases agree with TRBD1. Germline V gene lookup returns CDR1 ENHRY and CDR2 SYGVKD. The CDR3 covers 15 residues. The CDR3 sequence is CAISECRGRDYGYSF. The CDR3 DNA follows: TGTGCCATCAGTGAGTGCAGGGGGCGCGACTATGGATACAGCTTC.

This clone was seen ten or more times. The V call is TRBV11-3, the J call TRBJ2-1, with D perhaps matching TRBD1 or TRBD2 (5 bases each). This CDR3 region has 14 residues. Germline V gene data show CDR1 as SGHNT and CDR2 as YENEEA. Trimming removed 3 bases from V and 2 bases from J, with 8 bases in between. The CDR3 protein is CASSFRGAYNEQFF. CDR3 in DNA: TGTGCCAGCAGCTTTAGAGGGGCCTACAATGAGCAGTTCTTC.

This clone was recorded at least ten times. The sample has other DNA sequences that encode this CDR3 too. The gene calls are TRBV7-6 and TRBJ2-3, with D maybe TRBD2 (6 bases). Between the trimmed V and J ends, which lost 2 bases and 0 bases, there was a span of 9 bases. This CDR3 contains 15 residues. The germline V gene encodes CDR1 SGHVS and CDR2 FNYEAQ. The CDR3 is CASSLKTSSTDTQYF. Written as DNA, the CDR3 is TGTGCCAGCAGCTTAAAAACTAGCAGCACAGATACGCAGTATTTT.

This clone was recorded a few times. This may stem from a read error, because a much larger clone lies one nucleotide away. This specimen includes other DNA sequences encoding the same CDR3. This chain joins TRBV3-1 and TRBJ2-7, with D perhaps TRBD2 (6 bases). Germline-derived CDR1 and CDR2 are LGHDT and YNNKEL (reference sequence). V lost 4 bases to trimming and J lost 4 bases, with 20 bases between them. This CDR3 has 16 residues. The CDR3 loop is CASSRGTSQSVYEQYF. The CDR3 region has the DNA TGTGCCAGCAGCCGCGGGACCAGTCAATCGGTGTACGAGCAGTACTTC.

A few counts support this clone. An end of the junction does not agree with germline; a read error may underlie this. CDR3 DNA sequence: TGTGCCAGCCGGTTGTCTGGCTACATCTTC. It yields the protein CASRLSGYIF. This chain links TRBV6-1 with TRBJ1-2; D unresolved. There are 10 residues in the CDR3. The germline gives CDR1 MNHNS, CDR2 SASEGT.

The gene calls are TRBV25-1 and TRBJ1-6; TRBD1 aligns across 9 bases. With 8 bases clipped from V and 7 bases from J, the junction kept 0 bases outside the gene matches. The CDR3 totals 12 residues. Germline CDR1 is MGHDK and CDR2 is SYGVNS. The DNA of the CDR3 is TGTGCCAGCGGACAGGGGAATTCACCCCTCCACTTT. Protein sequence: CASGQGNSPLHF.

The J gene is TRBJ2-1, the V gene TRBV11-1; 12 nucleotides agree with TRBD2. V gave up 4 bases and J gave up 5 bases; unmatched junction bases: 6. The CDR3 consists of 16 residues. Per germline, CDR1 SGHAT and CDR2 FQDESV (reference sequence). The CDR3 loop is CASSSQRTSGNNEQFF. In DNA, the CDR3 is TGTGCCAGCAGCTCCCAACGGACTAGCGGGAACAATGAGCAGTTCTTC.